What follows are 24 T cell receptor beta chains derived from one specimen sequenced in a study of T cells after somatic rescue of genetic block. This table comes from immunoSEQ multiplex PCR, and its TCRdb copy is limited to in-frame clones, with some not included. In the table there are almost 15,000 clones, roughly three quarters of which are singletons. The specimen sequenced was peripheral blood mononuclear cells (PBMCs). All receptors come from a man aged 18 to 29.

This clone turned up a few times. The rearrangement joins TRBV7-8 to TRBJ2-1; no clear D gene. This CDR3 comprises 18 residues. V lost 5 bases to trimming and J lost 4 bases, with 24 bases between them. CDR1 and CDR2 (germline): SGHVS, FQNEAQ. As DNA, the CDR3 is TGTGCCAGCAGCCCATGGGCCTGGCTAGAAAGAGATTACAATGAGCAGTTCTTC. Translated: CASSPWAWLERDYNEQFF.

The rearrangement uses TRBV5-1 and TRBJ2-5; TRBD1 or TRBD2 may be the D gene (6 bases each). CDR1 SGHRS and CDR2 YFSETQ come from the germline V gene. There are 13 residues in the CDR3. Trimming removed 1 base from V and 5 bases from J, with 9 bases in between. CDR3 region: CASSLRGRETQYF. CDR3 nucleotides: TGCGCCAGCAGCTTGAGGGGGAGGGAGACCCAGTACTTC. The full variable domain, completed using reference TRBV5-1 and TRBJ2-5, is KAGVTQTPRYLIKTRGQQVTLSCSPISGHRSVSWYQQTPGQGLQFLFEYFSETQRNKGNFPGRFSGRQFSNSRSEMNVSTLELGDSALYLCASSLRGRETQYFGPGTRLLVL.

This clone was seen a single time. CDR3 in amino acids: CASSGVGQLSTF. The CDR3 DNA follows: TGTGCCAGCAGTGGAGTGGGACAACTTTCCACCTTC. The rearrangement links TRBV6-4 to TRBJ1-2, with D perhaps matching TRBD1 (6 bases). Trimming took 4 bases from V and 13 from J, leaving 16 bases between them. The CDR3 loop spans 12 amino acids. The germline V gene has CDR1 MRHNA and CDR2 SNTAGT.

CDR3 sequence reads: CAIKGEGVPFYEQYF. The CDR3 DNA reads as TGTGCCATCAAGGGAGAGGGGGTGCCCTTCTACGAGCAGTACTTC. The V gene is TRBV10-3, the J gene TRBJ2-7, with D possibly being TRBD1 (6 bases). Germline-derived CDR1 and CDR2 are ENHRY and SYGVKD. V was cut by 7 bases and J by 3 bases, with 19 bases left in between. The CDR3 runs 15 residues.

The chain combines TRBV27 with TRBJ2-7, with D possibly TRBD1 on 5 matching bases. CDR1 and CDR2 (germline): MNHEY, SMNVEV (reference sequence). The CDR3 covers 15 residues. The V end lost 6 bases, the J end lost 0 bases, and 15 bases lay between the germline ends. The CDR3 loop is CASRKVQGSSYEQYF. CDR3 in DNA: TGTGCCAGCAGGAAAGTCCAGGGTAGCTCCTACGAGCAGTACTTC.

V is TRBV9 and J is TRBJ1-2; TRBD1 might be the D (5 bases). With 4 bases removed from V and 8 bases from J, the gap between germline ends came to 21 bases. CDR3 length: 15 amino acids. From germline, CDR1 is SGDLS and CDR2 YYNGEE. DNA for the CDR3: TGTGCCAGCAGCACACCTGCGACAGCCAGGAGAGGCTACACCTTC. Amino acids: CASSTPATARRGYTF.

The rearrangement uses TRBV6-1 and TRBJ1-1; no clear D. Germline V lookup: CDR1 MNHNS, CDR2 SASEGT. Trimming left V 1 base short and J 8 bases short, with 14 bases between. The CDR3 runs 14 residues. The CDR3: CASSEGARVGEAFF. The DNA of the CDR3 is TGTGCCAGCAGTGAAGGGGCCCGAGTTGGGGAAGCTTTCTTT.

Within the sample, this clone is medium-sized. The V and J genes are TRBV28 and TRBJ2-7, with a possible D match to TRBD1 (6 bases). The CDR3 length is 14 residues. CDR1 MDHEN and CDR2 SYDVKM come from the germline V gene. The V gene lost 3 bases and the J gene lost 5 bases, with 14 bases spanning the gap. The CDR3 DNA sequence: TGTGCCAGCAGTTTTTCTGACAGGCTTCACGAGCAGTACTTC. Translating gives CASSFSDRLHEQYF.

The genes are TRBV6-1 and TRBJ1-2; TRBD1 agrees at 9 bases. Looked up from germline, CDR1 is MNHNS and CDR2 is SASEGT. Losses at the gene ends were 1 base for V and 6 bases for J; bases not matched to a gene: 3. The CDR3 length is 14 residues. The CDR3 loop reads CASSEGRTGDGYTF. The CDR3, as DNA: TGTGCCAGCAGTGAAGGAAGGACAGGGGATGGCTACACCTTC.

The chain combines TRBV7-2 with TRBJ1-2; TRBD1 might be the D (6 bases). Trimming removed 5 bases from V and 4 bases from J, with 14 bases in between. Germline assignment: CDR1 SGHTA and CDR2 FQGNSA. The CDR3 covers 14 residues. The CDR3 nucleotides are TGTGCCAGCAGCCCAAGGACAGCAGCCTATGGCTACACCTTC. Translation gives CASSPRTAAYGYTF.

The chain has TRBV15 and TRBJ1-6, with D possibly matching TRBD1 (5 bases). V was clipped by 3 bases and J by 8 bases, with 17 bases between them. Germline CDR1 is LNHNV and CDR2 is YYDKDF (reference sequence). The CDR3 length is 16 residues. The CDR3 DNA is TGTGCCACCAGCAGCTATCCTAAGGGGAGGGATTCACCCCTCCACTTT. The encoded protein is CATSSYPKGRDSPLHF.

The chain has TRBV2 and TRBJ2-2; TRBD1 is a possible D gene (6 bases). CDR1 SNHLY and CDR2 FYNNEI come from the germline V gene. The V and J ends lost 7 bases and 3 bases respectively, with 6 bases between them. CDR3 length: 12 amino acids. Here the CDR3 DNA reads TGTGCCAGCACAGGGGACACCGGGGAGCTGTTTTTT. Its protein is CASTGDTGELFF.

This chain connects TRBV6-5 to TRBJ1-2; D is undetermined. Germline CDR1 is MNHEY and CDR2 is SVGAGI. Trimming removed 8 bases from V and 0 bases from J, with 13 bases in between. The CDR3 is 14 amino acids. The DNA of the CDR3 is TGTGCCAGCGGAAGACGGCCCTCTAACTATGGCTACACCTTC. Translation: CASGRRPSNYGYTF.

The V call is TRBV28, the J call TRBJ1-4; 7 nucleotides align to TRBD1. Germline lookup yields CDR1 MDHEN and CDR2 SYDVKM. Unmatched junction bases numbered 5, after V lost 3 bases and J lost 7 bases. The CDR3 covers 14 residues. As DNA, the CDR3 is TGTGCCAGCAGTTTCCCGGGACAGCCTGAAAAACTGTTTTTT. This codes for CASSFPGQPEKLFF.

This clone has only a few counts. The V gene is TRBV30, the J gene TRBJ2-2; D possibly corresponds to TRBD1 (6 bases). The CDR3 covers 16 residues. V lost 2 bases and J 0 bases, leaving 13 bases between the germline ends. Per germline, CDR1 GTSNPN and CDR2 SVGIG (reference sequence). Written as DNA, the CDR3 is TGTGCCTGGAGTTCTCCGACAGGTACGAACACCGGGGAGCTGTTTTTT. Protein: CAWSSPTGTNTGELFF.

J is TRBJ1-5 and V is TRBV6-1; 9 bases fit TRBD1. V dropped 7 bases and J dropped 4; count of bases not matched to a gene: 8. Germline lookup yields CDR1 MNHNS and CDR2 SASEGT. This CDR3 region has 15 residues. The CDR3 bases are TGTGCCAGCAAACCGGGACAGGGTTTAAATCAGCCCCAGCATTTT. The encoded protein is CASKPGQGLNQPQHF.

The chain joins TRBV7-9 to TRBJ1-3; D is unclear. CDR1 is SEHNR, CDR2 FQNEAQ, per germline (reference sequence). This CDR3 has 14 residues. V lost 2 bases and J 4 bases, leaving 9 bases between the germline ends. CDR3 protein: CASSLLREGNTIYF. The CDR3 DNA is TGTGCCAGCAGCTTACTGAGGGAAGGAAACACCATATATTTT. Based on the CDR3 plus reference TRBV7-9 and TRBJ1-3, the full variable domain is DTGVSQNPRHKITKRGQNVTFRCDPISEHNRLYWYRQTLGQGPEFLTYFQNEAQLEKSRLLSDRFSAERPKGSFSTLEIQRTEQGDSAMYLCASSLLREGNTIYFGEGSWLTVV.

This clone is categorized as medium-sized (0.01 to 0.1%). The chain joins TRBV7-9 to TRBJ2-1; perhaps TRBD2 as D (6 bases). Germline CDR1 reads SEHNR; CDR2 reads FQNEAQ (reference sequence). Trimming removed 8 bases from V and 7 bases from J, with 18 bases in between. This CDR3 contains 14 residues. The CDR3 DNA sequence: TGTGCCAGCCTCTTCGGGGGTCTTAGTAATGAGCAGTTCTTC. Its protein product is CASLFGGLSNEQFF. Full variable domain (missing parts from reference TRBV7-9 and TRBJ2-1): DTGVSQNPRHKITKRGQNVTFRCDPISEHNRLYWYRQTLGQGPEFLTYFQNEAQLEKSRLLSDRFSAERPKGSFSTLEIQRTEQGDSAMYLCASLFGGLSNEQFFGPGTRLTVL.

This clone occurred once. The J gene is TRBJ2-1, the V gene TRBV30; D is ambiguous. The CDR3 totals 13 residues. Trimming took 3 bases from V and 6 from J, leaving 12 bases between them. Per germline, CDR1 GTSNPN and CDR2 SVGIG (reference sequence). As DNA, the CDR3 is TGTGCCTGGAGCCGCCACCTTTTCAATGAGCAGTTCTTC. Amino acid sequence: CAWSRHLFNEQFF. Full variable domain (rest looked up from reference TRBV30 and TRBJ2-1): SQTIHQWPATLVQPVGSPLSLECTVEGTSNPNLYWYRQAAGRGLQLLFYSVGIGQISSEVPQNLSASRPQDRQFILSSKKLLLSDSGFYLCAWSRHLFNEQFFGPGTRLTVL.

This rearrangement joins TRBV5-5 to TRBJ2-7; TRBD1 matches 12 bases. CDR3 size: 15 residues. Germline trimming cut 0 bases from V and 9 bases from J; bases unmatched to any gene: 7. Germline V gives CDR1 SGHKS, CDR2 YYEKEE (reference sequence). The DNA of the CDR3 is TGTGCCAGCAGCTTGGTCCCGGGACAGGGGGCTGGGCAGTACTTC. This encodes CASSLVPGQGAGQYF.

This clone has just one count. This chain connects TRBV15 to TRBJ1-3; TRBD1 aligns across 8 bases. The J segment lost 10 bases and the V segment lost 0 bases, leaving 14 bases of the junction unmatched. Germline V gene data show CDR1 as LNHNV and CDR2 as YYDKDF (reference sequence). This CDR3 contains 17 residues. This chain's CDR3 is CATSRERETGAPVTIYF. The CDR3 nucleotides are TGTGCCACCAGCAGAGAAAGGGAGACAGGGGCCCCAGTGACCATATATTTT.

The chain uses TRBV19 and TRBJ2-2, with 12 bases fitting TRBD2. Per the germline V gene, CDR1 is LNHDA and CDR2 is SQIVND (reference sequence). The junction had 2 bases not matched to a gene; V was cut back by 6 bases and J by 0 bases. The CDR3 runs to 16 residues. The CDR3 bases are TGTGCCAGTAGAACTAGCGGGGGGTCGAACACCGGGGAGCTGTTTTTT. Its protein product is CASRTSGGSNTGELFF.

The chain joins TRBV2 to TRBJ2-5; D possibly corresponds to TRBD2 (6 bases). Deletions cut 6 bases from V and 5 bases from J, with 10 bases between. Germline CDR1 and CDR2: SNHLY and FYNNEI. The CDR3 sequence is 12 residues long. CDR3 sequence (DNA): TGTGCCAGCAGCGGGGGTATGGAGACCCAGTACTTC. It encodes CASSGGMETQYF.

The chain combines TRBV5-5 with TRBJ1-1; no firm D call. The V and J ends lost 5 bases and 0 bases respectively, with 11 bases between them. Germline CDR1 SGHKS, CDR2 YYEKEE (reference sequence). CDR3 length: 14 amino acids. The CDR3: CASRWGLVNTEAFF. As DNA, the CDR3 is TGTGCCAGCAGGTGGGGTTTAGTGAACACTGAAGCTTTCTTT.